This record looks at one T cell receptor (beta chain) sequence and its context. The antigen is undetermined. The sample belongs to a study of T and B cells in COVID-19 patients. Overall study: In the active-infection cohort, nine tenths of the roughly 20 patients had comorbidities linked to unfavorable COVID-19 outcome. Study findings and constraints: Patients with COVID-19 reportedly showed strongly skewed T cell receptor beta variable and joining gene usage. CD4+, regulatory T cell, CD8+ and sorted SARS-CoV-2-responsive or tetramer+ T cells were not yet sequenced.

TRB was amplified from approximately 250-480 ng of blood genomic DNA. Multiplex PCR with BIOMED2 TRB-A/B primer pools amplified TRB rearrangements. MiXCR, applied by TCRdb to the multiplex PCR reads, yields one record per CDR3 protein. The sample consists of 3,800 or so distinct CDR3 sequences, approximately 24% of them appearing once. Sample: blood. This clonotype was obtained from a human donor with active COVID-19.

Here the CDR3 reads CASRVSYEQYF. The DNA for the CDR3 is TGTGCCAGCAGGGTCAGCTACGAGCAGTACTTC. This chain connects TRBV6-5 to TRBJ2-7; D not certain. Germline V gene sequence: CDR1 MNHEY, CDR2 SVGAGI. The CDR3 spans 11 residues. Trimming took off 6 bases at V and 3 bases at J, with 6 bases between the two ends.